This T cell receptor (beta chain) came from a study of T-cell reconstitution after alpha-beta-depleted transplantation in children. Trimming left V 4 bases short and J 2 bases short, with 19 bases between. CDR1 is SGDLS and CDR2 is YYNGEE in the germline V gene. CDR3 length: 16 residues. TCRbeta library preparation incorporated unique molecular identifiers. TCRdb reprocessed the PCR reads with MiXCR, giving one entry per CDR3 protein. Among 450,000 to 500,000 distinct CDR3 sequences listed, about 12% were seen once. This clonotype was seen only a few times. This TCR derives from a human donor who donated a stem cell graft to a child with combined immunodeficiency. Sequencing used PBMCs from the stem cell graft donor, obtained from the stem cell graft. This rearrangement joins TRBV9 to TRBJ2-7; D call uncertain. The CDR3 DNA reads TGTGCCAGCAGCCCAAGAGGTCAGGAATTGACCTACGAGCAGTACTTC. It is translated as CASSPRGQELTYEQYF.